Below, 12 T cell receptor beta chains from the same sample are listed, as sequenced in a study of human T cells and chemical hapten exposure. Documented time point: patch test 2, 6 weeks after DPC sensitization. Sample treatment: therapeutic diphenylcyclopropenone sensitization with weekly scalp DPC. TCRdb redid the calling of the RACE reads with MiXCR, one entry per CDR3 protein. The repertoire holds under 85,000 distinct CDR3 sequences, with 10% as singletons. Sample: whole blood, taken in connection with sensitization to the hapten diphenylcyclopropenone (DPC). The receptors were sampled from a woman aged 45-65 years with alopecia areata. Some clones in this sample may be carry-over from other donors' samples.

This clonotype was seen more than once but under ten times. V usage is TRBV11-2 and J usage is TRBJ2-5, with D possibly being TRBD1 or TRBD2 (5 bases each). The CDR3 is 14 residues long. V lost 3 bases to trimming and J lost 5 bases, with 13 bases between them. CDR1 is SGHAT and CDR2 is FQNNGV in the germline V gene. This CDR3 reads CASSFGTPGETQYF. CDR3 coding DNA: TGTGCCAGCAGCTTTGGGACCCCAGGGGAGACCCAGTACTTC.

This clonotype was seen a few times. The gene calls are TRBV29-1 and TRBJ1-1; D call uncertain. The V gene lost 3 bases and the J gene lost 7 bases, with 15 bases spanning the gap. The CDR3 runs to 13 residues. Germline loops: CDR1 SQVTM, CDR2 ANQGSEA. Here the CDR3 reads CSVESSETNEAFF. DNA for the CDR3: TGCAGCGTTGAGTCTTCGGAGACTAATGAAGCTTTCTTT.

This clonotype was seen many times. The V gene is TRBV18, the J gene TRBJ1-1; maybe TRBD1 (6 bases). Germline lookup yields CDR1 KGHSH and CDR2 LQKENI. This CDR3 contains 13 residues. Trimming left V 6 bases short and J 4 bases short, with 12 bases between. CDR3 protein: CASSPKGGTEAFF. The CDR3 DNA is TGTGCCAGCTCCCCCAAAGGGGGCACTGAAGCTTTCTTT.

This clonotype came up once. The V and J genes are TRBV11-2 and TRBJ1-1; no reliable D call. Trimming stripped 4 bases from V and 4 bases from J, with 4 bases between. The germline gives CDR1 SGHAT, CDR2 FQNNGV. The CDR3 is 11 amino acids. The CDR3 spells CASSYSTEAFF. The CDR3 DNA reads TGTGCCAGCAGCTATAGCACTGAAGCTTTCTTT. Combining the CDR3 with reference TRBV11-2 and TRBJ1-1 gives the whole variable domain EAGVAQSPRYKIIEKRQSVAFWCNPISGHATLYWYQQILGQGPKLLIQFQNNGVVDDSQLPKDRFSAERLKGVDSTLKIQPAKLEDSAVYLCASSYSTEAFFGQGTRLTVV.

This clonotype was seen ten or more times. This chain links TRBV4-1 with TRBJ2-7, with 8 bases aligning to TRBD2. V shed 4 bases and J 7 bases; nucleotides not matched to a gene: 18. From germline, CDR1 is MGHRA and CDR2 YSYEKL. CDR3 length: 17 residues. CDR3 DNA: TGCGCCAGCAGCCCTACTGGGCCGGGACTAGGGAGCGGGGAGCAGTACTTC. Its protein product is CASSPTGPGLGSGEQYF.

This clonotype was seen many times. This chain uses TRBV11-2 with TRBJ2-7; either TRBD1 or TRBD2 may fit D (5 bases each). The germline V gene encodes CDR1 SGHAT and CDR2 FQNNGV. CDR3 length: 15 amino acids. The V gene lost 5 bases and the J gene lost 1 base, with 15 bases spanning the gap. The CDR3 loop is CASSLSRDRSYEQYF. The CDR3 coding sequence is TGTGCCAGCAGCCTGAGCCGGGACCGATCCTACGAGCAGTACTTC.

This clonotype was counted at least ten times. This chain joins TRBV14 and TRBJ2-6; no reliable D call. Germline V gives CDR1 SGHDN, CDR2 FVKESK. The V end lost 2 bases, the J end lost 0 bases, and 8 bases lay between the germline ends. This CDR3 is 16 amino acids long. CDR3 residues: CASSQLFLSGANVLTF. The CDR3 DNA reads TGTGCCAGCAGCCAATTGTTTCTCTCTGGGGCCAACGTCCTGACTTTC.

The chain recombines TRBV10-1 with TRBJ2-3; TRBD1 might be the D (6 bases). V shed 3 bases and J shed 1 base, with 8 bases lying between them. This CDR3 has 14 amino acids. Germline values: CDR1 WNHNN, CDR2 SYGVQD (reference sequence). CDR3 sequence reads: CASSDRQGTDTQYF. The CDR3 nucleotides read TGCGCCAGCAGTGATCGACAGGGCACAGATACGCAGTATTTT.

This chain links TRBV2 with TRBJ1-2, with a weak D call TRBD1 (6 bases). With 6 bases removed from V and 0 bases from J, the gap between germline ends came to 8 bases. CDR1 and CDR2 (germline): SNHLY, FYNNEI. The CDR3 has 13 amino acids. Written as DNA, the CDR3 is TGTGCCAGCAGCGGGACATCTAACTATGGCTACACCTTC. This translates into CASSGTSNYGYTF.

The table lists this clonotype with many counts. J is TRBJ2-5 and V is TRBV19; 7 bases align to TRBD2. With 7 bases clipped from V and 2 bases from J, the junction kept 16 bases outside the gene matches. This CDR3 has 17 amino acids. Germline CDR1 reads LNHDA; CDR2 reads SQIVND (reference sequence). CDR3 amino acids: CASMPYAGAAGQETQYF. In DNA form, the CDR3 reads TGTGCCAGTATGCCCTACGCGGGAGCCGCGGGTCAAGAGACCCAGTACTTC.

This chain connects TRBV19 to TRBJ2-1, with D hard to call. CDR1 is LNHDA and CDR2 is SQIVND in the germline V gene (reference sequence). V was trimmed by 4 bases and J by 9 bases, leaving 10 bases between them. This CDR3 has 12 amino acids. The DNA for the CDR3 is TGTGCCAGTAGTAGTGGAAGAATTGAGCAGTTCTTC. Its protein product is CASSSGRIEQFF.

This clonotype appeared a single time. This chain joins TRBV9 and TRBJ1-1, with D possibly being TRBD1 (5 bases). The CDR3 is 17 residues long. V lost 2 bases and J 1 base, leaving 18 bases between the germline ends. CDR1 SGDLS and CDR2 YYNGEE come from the germline V gene. The chain's CDR3 is CASSVPPSGVRNTEAFF. In DNA form, the CDR3 reads TGTGCCAGCAGCGTCCCTCCCTCGGGGGTGAGGAACACTGAAGCTTTCTTT.